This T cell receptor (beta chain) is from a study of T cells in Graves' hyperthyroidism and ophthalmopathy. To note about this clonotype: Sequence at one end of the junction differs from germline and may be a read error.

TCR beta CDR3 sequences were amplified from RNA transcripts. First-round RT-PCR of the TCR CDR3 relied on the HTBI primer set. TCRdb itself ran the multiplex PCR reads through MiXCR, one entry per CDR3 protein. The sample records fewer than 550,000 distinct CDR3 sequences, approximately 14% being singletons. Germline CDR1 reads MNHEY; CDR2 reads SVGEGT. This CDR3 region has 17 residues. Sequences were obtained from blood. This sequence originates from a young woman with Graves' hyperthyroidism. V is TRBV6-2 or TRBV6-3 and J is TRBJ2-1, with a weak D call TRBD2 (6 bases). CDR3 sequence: CTSKASAYRNSYNEQFF. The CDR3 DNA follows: TGTACCAGCAAAGCTAGCGCCTACAGGAACTCCTACAATGAGCAGTTCTTC.